Reported below is one T cell receptor beta chain. This record belongs to a study of technical replicates of blood from a handful of donors. The CDR3 has 16 residues. CDR1 is SGHRS, CDR2 YFSETQ, per germline. Unmatched junction bases numbered 6, after V lost 0 bases and J lost 0 bases. Sequencing was performed with immunoSEQ multiplex PCR; in TCRdb, only in-frame clones are kept and a portion is missing. The sample lists 75,000 to 100,000 clones, approximately 94% seen once, with around 0.25% in the top ten. The sequence derives from a human donor in good health. The sample consisted of T cells isolated from PBMCs. The chain combines TRBV5-1 with TRBJ2-7; 7 bases fit TRBD2. The CDR3, as DNA: TGCGCCAGCAGCTTGGCCGCCAGCGGGACCTCCTACGAGCAGTACTTC. Its protein is CASSLAASGTSYEQYF.